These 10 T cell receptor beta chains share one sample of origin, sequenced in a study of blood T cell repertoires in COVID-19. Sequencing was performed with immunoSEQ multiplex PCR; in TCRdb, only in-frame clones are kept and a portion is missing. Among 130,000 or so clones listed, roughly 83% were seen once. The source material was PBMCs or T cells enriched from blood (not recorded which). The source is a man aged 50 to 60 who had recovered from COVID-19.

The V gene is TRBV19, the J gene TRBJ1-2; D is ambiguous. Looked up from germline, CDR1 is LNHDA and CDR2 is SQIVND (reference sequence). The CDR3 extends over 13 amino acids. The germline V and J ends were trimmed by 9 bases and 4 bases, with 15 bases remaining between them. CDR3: CASKVPGFYGYTF. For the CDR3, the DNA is TGTGCCAGCAAAGTCCCCGGGTTCTATGGCTACACCTTC.

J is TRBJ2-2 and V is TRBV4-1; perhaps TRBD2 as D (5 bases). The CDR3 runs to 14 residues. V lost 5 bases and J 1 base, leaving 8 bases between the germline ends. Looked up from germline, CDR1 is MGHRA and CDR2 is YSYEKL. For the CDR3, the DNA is TGCGCCAGCAGCAGGACTGAGAACACCGGGGAGCTGTTTTTT. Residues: CASSRTENTGELFF.

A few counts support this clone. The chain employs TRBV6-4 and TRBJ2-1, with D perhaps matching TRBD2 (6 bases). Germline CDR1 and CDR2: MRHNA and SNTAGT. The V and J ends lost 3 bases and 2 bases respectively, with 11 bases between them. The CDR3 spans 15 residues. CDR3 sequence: CASSERGSTYNEQFF. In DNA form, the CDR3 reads TGTGCCAGCAGTGAGCGGGGTTCCACCTACAATGAGCAGTTCTTC.

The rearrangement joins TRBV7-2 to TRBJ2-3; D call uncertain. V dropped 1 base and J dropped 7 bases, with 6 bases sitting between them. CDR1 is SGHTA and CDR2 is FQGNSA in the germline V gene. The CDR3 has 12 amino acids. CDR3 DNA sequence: TGTGCCAGCAGCTTAGGACAAAATACGCAGTATTTT. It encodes CASSLGQNTQYF.

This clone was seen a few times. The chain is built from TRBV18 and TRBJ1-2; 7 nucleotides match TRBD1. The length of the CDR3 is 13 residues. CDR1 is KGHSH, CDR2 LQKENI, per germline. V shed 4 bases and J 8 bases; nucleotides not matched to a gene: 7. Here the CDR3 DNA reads TGTGCCAGCTCACGACAGGGCATGGAAGGCTACACCTTC. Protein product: CASSRQGMEGYTF.

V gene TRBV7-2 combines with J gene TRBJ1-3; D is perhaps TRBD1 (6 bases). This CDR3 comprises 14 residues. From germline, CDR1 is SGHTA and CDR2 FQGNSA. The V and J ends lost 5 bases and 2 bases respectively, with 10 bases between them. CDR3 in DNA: TGTGCCAGCAGCGACGGGACAACTGGAAACACCATATATTTT. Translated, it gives CASSDGTTGNTIYF.

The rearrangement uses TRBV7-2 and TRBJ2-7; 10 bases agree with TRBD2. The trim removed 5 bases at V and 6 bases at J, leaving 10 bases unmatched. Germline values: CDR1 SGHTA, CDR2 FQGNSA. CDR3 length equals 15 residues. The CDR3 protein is CASSPVLAGDLEQYF. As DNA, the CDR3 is TGTGCCAGCAGCCCCGTGCTAGCGGGGGATCTCGAGCAGTACTTC.

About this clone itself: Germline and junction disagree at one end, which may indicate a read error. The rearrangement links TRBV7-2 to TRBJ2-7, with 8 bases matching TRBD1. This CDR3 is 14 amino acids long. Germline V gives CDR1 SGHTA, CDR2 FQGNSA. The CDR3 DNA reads TGTGCCAGCAGCTCGGGACAGGTCTCCCACGAGCAGTACTTC. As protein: CASSSGQVSHEQYF.

The CDR3 coding sequence is TGTGCCAGCAGCAAATTAGGGGAGGGATTTAATGAAAAACTGTTTTTT. This encodes CASSKLGEGFNEKLFF. The chain recombines TRBV21-1 with TRBJ1-4. TRBV21-1 is classified as a pseudogene. CDR3 length: 16 amino acids.

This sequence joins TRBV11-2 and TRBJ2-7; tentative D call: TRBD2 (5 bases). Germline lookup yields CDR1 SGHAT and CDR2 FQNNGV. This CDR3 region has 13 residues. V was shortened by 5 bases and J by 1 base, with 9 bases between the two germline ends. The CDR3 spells CASSAAGSYEQYF. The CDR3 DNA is TGTGCCAGCAGCGCGGCGGGTTCCTACGAGCAGTACTTC.